These 32 T cell receptor beta chains were sequenced from one sample in a study of T cells in Graves' hyperthyroidism and ophthalmopathy. Amplification of TCR beta CDR3 regions used RNA as the template. Initially, a first-round RT-PCR of the TCR CDR3 employed the HTBI primer set. One entry per CDR3 protein results from TCRdb running MiXCR on the multiplex PCR reads. This sample yields some 600,000 distinct CDR3 sequences, of which over 11% are seen a single time; 5.8% belongs to the top ten. The sequencing sample was made of blood. These receptors were obtained from a woman in her 30s with Graves' hyperthyroidism that later progressed to Graves' ophthalmopathy.

This clonotype was observed at least ten times. The chain employs TRBV7-8 and TRBJ1-1, with D hard to call. This CDR3 is 13 amino acids long. Trimming left V 4 bases short and J 3 bases short, with 9 bases between. CDR1 is SGHVS and CDR2 is FQNEAQ in the germline V gene. In DNA, the CDR3 is TGTGCCAGCAGCTCCTTAGTGGACACTGAAGCTTTCTTT. This translates into CASSSLVDTEAFF.

The sample holds a few counts of this clonotype. DNA of the CDR3: TGTGCCAGCAGCCCGGAGGGATTTTCCTACGAGCAGTACTTC. Translation gives CASSPEGFSYEQYF. The genes are TRBV5-5 and TRBJ2-7, with a tentative D call TRBD2 (6 bases). The CDR3 covers 14 residues. The V gene's germline CDR1 is SGHKS and CDR2 YYEKEE (reference sequence). Trimming shortened V by 4 bases and J by 1 base, and 12 bases separated the two germline ends. The full variable domain, with the rest looked up from reference TRBV5-5 and TRBJ2-7, is DAGVTQSPTHLIKTRGQQVTLRCSPISGHKSVSWYQQVLGQGPQFIFQYYEKEERGRGNFPDRFSARQFPNYSSELNVNALLLGDSALYLCASSPEGFSYEQYFGPGTRLTVT.

This rearrangement joins TRBV3-1 to TRBJ2-1, with 8 bases lining up with TRBD1. CDR3 length equals 15 residues. The germline CDR1 and CDR2 sequences are LGHDT and YNNKEL (reference sequence). V trimming: 3 bases; J trimming: 8 bases; junction bases outside the gene matches: 9. The CDR3 region is CASSHSLDRVDEQFF. CDR3 nucleotides: TGTGCCAGCAGCCATTCCCTGGACAGGGTAGATGAGCAGTTCTTC.

Ten or more counts support this clonotype. The J gene is TRBJ2-7, the V gene TRBV9; the match to TRBD1 covers 10 bases. CDR3 length equals 16 residues. J was trimmed by 6 bases and V by 4 bases; bases with no gene match: 13. Germline V gives CDR1 SGDLS, CDR2 YYNGEE. CDR3 in DNA: TGTGCCAGCAGCCAACGATTCGGACAGGGGGTTCGCGAGCAGTACTTC. Its protein is CASSQRFGQGVREQYF.

The genes are TRBV5-4 and TRBJ2-6, with D hard to call. Trimming took 0 bases from V and 1 from J, leaving 5 bases between them. Germline lookup yields CDR1 SGHNT and CDR2 YYREEE (reference sequence). CDR3 length equals 15 residues. The CDR3 here is CASSLDRSGANVLTF. DNA for the CDR3: TGTGCCAGCAGCTTGGACCGGTCTGGGGCCAACGTCCTGACTTTC.

This clonotype has a count of ten or more. The chain has TRBV6-1 and TRBJ2-5; D call uncertain. The CDR3 covers 12 residues. The V end was cut by 7 bases, the J end by 5 bases, with 11 bases between. Looked up from germline, CDR1 is MNHNS and CDR2 is SASEGT. The CDR3 nucleotides read TGTGCCAGCAATTGGGCCGGGGAGACCCAGTACTTC. Encoded protein: CASNWAGETQYF.

This clonotype has a count of ten or more. The chain has TRBV28 and TRBJ2-7; D possibly corresponds to TRBD2 (5 bases). This CDR3 comprises 13 residues. V gave up 6 bases and J gave up 2 bases, with 11 bases separating them. CDR1 is MDHEN and CDR2 is SYDVKM in the germline V gene. CDR3 DNA sequence: TGTGCCAGCAGAAAGAGCGGAACCTACGAGCAGTACTTC. Amino acid sequence: CASRKSGTYEQYF.

This clonotype showed up just a few times. V usage is TRBV6-1 and J usage is TRBJ2-4; a weak D match, TRBD2 (7 bases). The CDR3 covers 14 residues. Germline CDR1 reads MNHNS; CDR2 reads SASEGT. Trimming cost V 7 bases and J 7 bases, with 17 bases left between them. This CDR3 reads CASIPGGGGNIQYF. The CDR3 DNA reads as TGTGCCAGCATCCCGGGAGGTGGGGGCAACATTCAGTACTTC.

V and J are TRBV5-4 and TRBJ2-7, with D possibly TRBD2 on 6 matching bases. There are 14 residues in the CDR3. Trimming took 4 bases from V and 2 from J, leaving 13 bases between them. Germline-derived CDR1 and CDR2 are SGHNT and YYREEE (reference sequence). CDR3 residues: CASSIADSPYEQYF. CDR3 DNA: TGTGCCAGCAGCATAGCGGATTCACCCTACGAGCAGTACTTC.

The table lists this clonotype with a few counts. The chain joins TRBV7-3 to TRBJ1-1; D is uncertain. Germline loops: CDR1 SGHTA, CDR2 FQGTGA. The CDR3 runs 15 residues. Trimming cost V 0 bases and J 1 base, with 9 bases left between them. Here the CDR3 reads CASSLTSYENTEAFF. The CDR3 DNA sequence: TGTGCCAGCAGCTTAACCTCCTATGAGAACACTGAAGCTTTCTTT.

This clonotype was observed many times. This chain uses TRBV6-1 with TRBJ1-5, with D perhaps matching TRBD1 (5 bases). CDR1 is MNHNS and CDR2 is SASEGT in the germline V gene. Trimming shortened V by 6 bases and J by 4 bases, and 16 bases separated the two germline ends. The CDR3 is made up of 15 amino acids. The CDR3 reads CASRLTASANQPQHF. The DNA of the CDR3 is TGTGCCAGCAGACTGACAGCGTCGGCTAATCAGCCCCAGCATTTT.

This clonotype has a handful of counts. The chain recombines TRBV15 with TRBJ1-5; D is undetermined. Trimming pared 9 bases from V and 7 bases from J, leaving 13 bases between. Germline V gene lookup returns CDR1 LNHNV and CDR2 YYDKDF (reference sequence). The CDR3 has 12 residues. CDR3 sequence: CATREGEQPQHF. CDR3 sequence (DNA): TGTGCCACGCGTGAGGGTGAGCAGCCCCAGCATTTT.

The sample holds a few counts of this clonotype. The chain carries TRBV6-1 and TRBJ2-1, with 10 bases matching TRBD2. CDR3 size: 17 residues. Germline CDR1 reads MNHNS; CDR2 reads SASEGT. Trimming removed 6 bases from V and 1 base from J; junction bases left unmatched: 9. The CDR3 region has the DNA TGTGCCAGCAGCCGAGCTAGCGGGAGAGGGTCCTACAATGAGCAGTTCTTC. Its protein is CASSRASGRGSYNEQFF.

This clonotype was seen at least ten times. The chain uses TRBV29-1 and TRBJ2-7, with a possible D match to TRBD1 (6 bases). Per the germline V gene, CDR1 is SQVTM and CDR2 is ANQGSEA. The CDR3 contains 14 residues. V lost 5 bases and J lost 2, with 16 bases in between. The CDR3 sequence is CSVLVGKGAYEQYF. In nucleotides, the CDR3 is TGCAGCGTTTTGGTCGGAAAGGGGGCCTACGAGCAGTACTTC.

Details on this clonotype: A much larger clone lies one base from this, so it may be a read error. J is TRBJ1-2 and V is TRBV3-1; perhaps TRBD1 as D (6 bases). From germline, CDR1 is LGHDT and CDR2 YNNKEL (reference sequence). The CDR3 contains 11 residues. Trimming cost V 10 bases and J 2 bases, with 8 bases left between them. The CDR3, as DNA: TGTGCCACCGGGGGCAACTATGGCTACACCTTC. Translated, it gives CATGGNYGYTF.

This clonotype was picked up a small number of times. V usage is TRBV12-3 or TRBV12-4 and J usage is TRBJ1-5; 7 nucleotides match TRBD1. Trimming took 5 bases from V and 3 from J; bases not matched to a gene: 1. The CDR3 length is 13 residues. CDR3 DNA sequence: TGTGCCAGCAGTGGGACAGCCAATCAGCCCCAGCATTTT. Its translation is CASSGTANQPQHF.

A remark on this clonotype: Since the CDR3 does not end with the conserved phenylalanine or tryptophan, this likely comes from a read error. This chain uses TRBV18 with TRBJ1-2, with TRBD1 matching over 7 bases. CDR1 and CDR2 (germline): KGHSH, LQKENI. J gave up 2 bases and V 3 bases, and 3 bases lay outside the gene matches. The CDR3 sequence is 14 residues long. The CDR3 loop is CASSPKTGNYGYTL. CDR3 coding DNA: TGTGCCAGCTCACCTAAGACAGGGAACTATGGCTACACCCTC.

The sample holds many counts of this clonotype. The rearrangement links TRBV18 to TRBJ1-1; 11 bases align to TRBD1. This CDR3 spans 16 amino acids. Per the germline V gene, CDR1 is KGHSH and CDR2 is LQKENI. Unmatched junction bases numbered 8, after V lost 4 bases and J lost 4 bases. The CDR3 DNA reads TGTGCCAGCTCACGCTGGACAGGGGGCACGGGCACTGAAGCTTTCTTT. Amino acids: CASSRWTGGTGTEAFF.

This clonotype has only a few counts. The V and J genes are TRBV5-1 and TRBJ2-1; 8 bases match TRBD2. The CDR3 is made up of 15 amino acids. J lost 4 bases, V lost 0 bases, and 3 bases had no gene match. Germline V CDR1 and CDR2: SGHRS, YFSETQ. CDR3 protein: CASSLELADYNEQFF. The CDR3 nucleotides read TGCGCCAGCAGCTTGGAACTAGCGGATTACAATGAGCAGTTCTTC. Full variable domain (rest looked up from reference TRBV5-1 and TRBJ2-1): KAGVTQTPRYLIKTRGQQVTLSCSPISGHRSVSWYQQTPGQGLQFLFEYFSETQRNKGNFPGRFSGRQFSNSRSEMNVSTLELGDSALYLCASSLELADYNEQFFGPGTRLTVL.

This clonotype was detected ten times or more. This chain connects TRBV19 to TRBJ1-2, with 7 bases fitting TRBD1. There are 12 residues in the CDR3. CDR1 and CDR2 from the germline V gene are LNHDA and SQIVND (reference sequence). The J segment lost 6 bases and the V segment lost 7 bases, leaving 5 bases of the junction unmatched. CDR3 DNA sequence: TGTGCCAGTACGACAGGGATCCATGGCTACACCTTC. This translates into CASTTGIHGYTF.

This clonotype was picked up many times. The rearrangement uses TRBV27 and TRBJ1-5; D call uncertain. The CDR3 sequence is 14 residues long. Trimming removed 3 bases at V and 5 bases at J, with 11 bases between. Germline V CDR1 and CDR2: MNHEY, SMNVEV (reference sequence). The CDR3 coding sequence is TGTGCCAGCAGTTTGGAAGGGCCGGATCAGCCCCAGCATTTT. Its translation is CASSLEGPDQPQHF.

The chain recombines TRBV5-1 with TRBJ2-3; 14 bases align to TRBD2. The CDR3 runs 19 residues. Germline CDR1 is SGHRS and CDR2 is YFSETQ. Trimming removed 3 bases from V and 2 bases from J; junction bases left unmatched: 11. The CDR3 spells CASSSGLAGVPTFTDTQYF. The CDR3 nucleotides are TGCGCCAGCAGCTCGGGACTAGCGGGAGTTCCCACGTTCACAGATACGCAGTATTTT.

This clonotype was observed at least ten times. In DNA, the CDR3 is TGTGCCAGCAACCCGGACAGGTCTCCCTACAATGAGCAGTTCTTC. Protein sequence: CASNPDRSPYNEQFF. The V and J genes are TRBV28 and TRBJ2-1; 7 bases are a match to TRBD1. Germline values: CDR1 MDHEN, CDR2 SYDVKM. The CDR3 covers 15 residues. The V gene end was trimmed by 7 bases and the J gene end by 2 bases; junction bases not matched to a gene: 8.

This clonotype has ten or more counts. The V gene is TRBV27, the J gene TRBJ2-2; TRBD1 might be the D (6 bases). Trimming pared 5 bases from V and 6 bases from J, leaving 19 bases between. The CDR3 is 16 amino acids. The germline V gene has CDR1 MNHEY and CDR2 SMNVEV (reference sequence). The CDR3 is CASSPDRSPGPGELFF. The DNA for the CDR3 is TGTGCCAGCAGTCCCGACAGGTCTCCAGGGCCCGGGGAGCTGTTTTTT.

This clonotype was counted ten times or more. This chain connects TRBV6-1 to TRBJ2-5, with 8 nucleotides matching TRBD2. The CDR3 has 14 residues. V trimming: 3 bases; J trimming: 4 bases; junction bases outside the gene matches: 4. The germline V gene encodes CDR1 MNHNS and CDR2 SASEGT. Here the CDR3 DNA reads TGTGCCAGCAGTGATAGCGGGAATCGAGAGACCCAGTACTTC. Protein product: CASSDSGNRETQYF.

The CDR3 sequence: CASSVEVGGSYEQYF. As DNA, the CDR3 is TGTGCCAGCAGCGTAGAAGTCGGCGGCTCCTACGAGCAGTACTTC. The chain combines TRBV9 with TRBJ2-7; unclear D gene. The V gene lost 0 bases and the J gene lost 0 bases, with 10 bases spanning the gap. Germline V gives CDR1 SGDLS, CDR2 YYNGEE. The CDR3 is 15 amino acids.

This clonotype has only one observation. The chain employs TRBV18 and TRBJ1-1; 7 bases fit TRBD1. CDR1 and CDR2 (germline): KGHSH, LQKENI. The CDR3 loop spans 17 amino acids. With V trimmed by 3 bases and J by 1 base, 11 bases remained unmatched. CDR3 DNA: TGTGCCAGCTCACCCTGGACAGGTCTTAGCGGGAACACTGAAGCTTTCTTT. As protein: CASSPWTGLSGNTEAFF.

This clonotype was recorded many times. V gene TRBV19 combines with J gene TRBJ2-5, with TRBD2 as a possible D gene (5 bases). CDR1 and CDR2 from the germline V gene are LNHDA and SQIVND (reference sequence). V was trimmed by 5 bases and J by 4 bases, leaving 8 bases between them. This CDR3 spans 12 amino acids. This CDR3 reads CASSGGSETQYF. CDR3 coding DNA: TGTGCCAGTAGTGGAGGATCAGAGACCCAGTACTTC.

The table lists this clonotype with many counts. CDR3 sequence (DNA): TGTGCCTGGAGTCCGGACGGAATCCAGCCCCAGCATTTT. The encoded protein is CAWSPDGIQPQHF. V is TRBV30 and J is TRBJ1-5; D uncertain. CDR3 size: 13 residues. V gave up 2 bases and J gave up 7 bases, with 12 bases separating them. The germline gives CDR1 GTSNPN, CDR2 SVGIG (reference sequence).

The sample holds many counts of this clonotype. The J gene is TRBJ2-7, the V gene TRBV24-1; D gene unclear. Germline CDR1 and CDR2: KGHDR and SFDVKD. V was cut by 9 bases and J by 5 bases, with 10 bases left in between. This CDR3 comprises 11 residues. The chain's CDR3 is CATAEGNEQYF. CDR3 in DNA: TGTGCCACCGCCGAAGGCAACGAGCAGTACTTC.

This clonotype was detected a few times. This chain uses TRBV10-3 with TRBJ1-5; D not certain. The CDR3 has 12 amino acids. Between the trimmed V and J ends, which lost 2 bases and 6 bases, there was a span of 5 bases. From germline, CDR1 is ENHRY and CDR2 SYGVKD. CDR3 loop: CAISEAGQPQHF. In DNA form, the CDR3 reads TGTGCCATCAGTGAGGCCGGTCAGCCCCAGCATTTT.

This clonotype was counted at least ten times. The rearrangement uses TRBV10-3 and TRBJ2-5; 7 nucleotides line up with TRBD1. V lost 4 bases, J lost 5 bases, and 7 bases stayed unmatched. The CDR3 totals 14 residues. Germline assignment: CDR1 ENHRY and CDR2 SYGVKD. DNA of the CDR3: TGTGCCATCAGTGGAGACAGGGTAGGGGAGACCCAGTACTTC. Protein: CAISGDRVGETQYF.